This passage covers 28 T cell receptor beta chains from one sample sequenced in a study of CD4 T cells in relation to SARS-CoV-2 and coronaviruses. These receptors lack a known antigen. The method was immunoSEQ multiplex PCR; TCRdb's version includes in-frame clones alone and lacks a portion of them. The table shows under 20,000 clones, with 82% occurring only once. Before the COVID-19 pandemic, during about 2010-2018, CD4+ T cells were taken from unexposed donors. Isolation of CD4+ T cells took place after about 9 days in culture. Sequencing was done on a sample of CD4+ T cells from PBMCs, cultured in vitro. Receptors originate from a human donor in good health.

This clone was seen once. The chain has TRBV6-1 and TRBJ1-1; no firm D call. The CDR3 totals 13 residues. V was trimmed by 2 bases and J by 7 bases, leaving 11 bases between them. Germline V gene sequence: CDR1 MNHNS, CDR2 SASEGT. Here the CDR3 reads CASSEISLGEAFF. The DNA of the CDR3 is TGTGCCAGCAGTGAAATCAGTTTAGGTGAAGCTTTCTTT.

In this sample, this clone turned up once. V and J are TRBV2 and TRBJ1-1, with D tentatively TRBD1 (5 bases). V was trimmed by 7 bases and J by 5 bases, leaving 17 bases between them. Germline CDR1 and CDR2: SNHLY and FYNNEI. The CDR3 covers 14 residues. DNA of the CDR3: TGTGCCAGCACCGCCCCGTGGGGGAGGACTGAAGCTTTCTTT. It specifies CASTAPWGRTEAFF.

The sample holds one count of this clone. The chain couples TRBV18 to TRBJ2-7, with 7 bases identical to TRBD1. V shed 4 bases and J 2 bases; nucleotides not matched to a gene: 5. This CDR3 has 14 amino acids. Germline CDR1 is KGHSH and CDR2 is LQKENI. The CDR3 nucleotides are TGTGCCAGCTCACTTGGACAGGAGACCTACGAGCAGTACTTC. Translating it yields CASSLGQETYEQYF.

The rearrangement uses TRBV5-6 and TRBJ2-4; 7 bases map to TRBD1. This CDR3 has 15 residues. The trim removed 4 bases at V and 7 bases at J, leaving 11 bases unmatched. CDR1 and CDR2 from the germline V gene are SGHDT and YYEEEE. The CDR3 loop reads CASSPTQTGTNIQYF. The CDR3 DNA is TGTGCCAGCAGCCCGACACAGACAGGGACGAACATTCAGTACTTC.

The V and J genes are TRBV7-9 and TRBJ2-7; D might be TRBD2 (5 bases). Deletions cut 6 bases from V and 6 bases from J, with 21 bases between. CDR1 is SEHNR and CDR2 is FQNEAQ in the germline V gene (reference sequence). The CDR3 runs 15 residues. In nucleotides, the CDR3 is TGTGCCAGCAGTTTTCCGTCGACCAGGCGGGTCGAGCAGTACTTC. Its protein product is CASSFPSTRRVEQYF.

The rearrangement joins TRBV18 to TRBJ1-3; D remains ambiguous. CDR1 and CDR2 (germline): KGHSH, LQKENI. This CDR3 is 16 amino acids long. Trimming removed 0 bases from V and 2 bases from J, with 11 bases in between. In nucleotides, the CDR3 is TGTGCCAGCTCACCACCGTACGAGGGCCCTGGAAACACCATATATTTT. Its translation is CASSPPYEGPGNTIYF. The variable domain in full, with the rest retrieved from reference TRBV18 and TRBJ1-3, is NAGVMQNPRHLVRRRGQEARLRCSPMKGHSHVYWYRQLPEEGLKFMVYLQKENIIDESGMPKERFSAEFPKEGPSILRIQQVVRGDSAAYFCASSPPYEGPGNTIYFGEGSWLTVV.

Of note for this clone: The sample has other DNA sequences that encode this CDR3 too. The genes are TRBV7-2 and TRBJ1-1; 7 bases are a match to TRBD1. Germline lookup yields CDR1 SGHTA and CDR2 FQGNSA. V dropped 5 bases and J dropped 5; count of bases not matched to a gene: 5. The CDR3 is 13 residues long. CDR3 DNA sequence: TGTGCCAGCAGCCCGCAGGGGGTTACTGAAGCTTTCTTT. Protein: CASSPQGVTEAFF.

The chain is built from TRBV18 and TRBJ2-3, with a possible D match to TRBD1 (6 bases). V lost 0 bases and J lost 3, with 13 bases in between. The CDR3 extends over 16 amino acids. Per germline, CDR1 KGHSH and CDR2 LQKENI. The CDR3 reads CASSPPTGPWTDTQYF. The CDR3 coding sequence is TGTGCCAGCTCACCACCGACAGGCCCGTGGACAGATACGCAGTATTTT.

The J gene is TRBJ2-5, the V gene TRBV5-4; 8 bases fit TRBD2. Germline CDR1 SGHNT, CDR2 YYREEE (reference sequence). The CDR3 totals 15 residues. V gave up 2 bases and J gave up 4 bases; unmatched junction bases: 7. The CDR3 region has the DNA TGTGCCAGCAGCTTAAGCGGGGGCAGGGGAGAGACCCAGTACTTC. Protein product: CASSLSGGRGETQYF.

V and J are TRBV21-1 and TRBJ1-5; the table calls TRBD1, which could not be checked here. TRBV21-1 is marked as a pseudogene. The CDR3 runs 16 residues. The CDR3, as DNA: TGTGCCAGCAGCAACGAGACAGGGGATAACAATCAGCCCCAGCATTTT. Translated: CASSNETGDNNQPQHF.

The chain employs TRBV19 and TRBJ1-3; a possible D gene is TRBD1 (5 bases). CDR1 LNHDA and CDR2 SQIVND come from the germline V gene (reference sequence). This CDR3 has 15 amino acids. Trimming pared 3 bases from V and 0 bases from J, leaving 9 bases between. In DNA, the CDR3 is TGTGCCAGTAGTATTCGACAGAGCTCTGGAAACACCATATATTTT. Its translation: CASSIRQSSGNTIYF.

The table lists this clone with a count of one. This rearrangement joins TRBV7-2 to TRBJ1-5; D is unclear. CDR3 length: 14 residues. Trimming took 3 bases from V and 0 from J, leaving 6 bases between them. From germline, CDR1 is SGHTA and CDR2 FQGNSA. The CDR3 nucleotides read TGTGCCAGCAGCTTTACAGTTAGCAATCAGCCCCAGCATTTT. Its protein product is CASSFTVSNQPQHF.

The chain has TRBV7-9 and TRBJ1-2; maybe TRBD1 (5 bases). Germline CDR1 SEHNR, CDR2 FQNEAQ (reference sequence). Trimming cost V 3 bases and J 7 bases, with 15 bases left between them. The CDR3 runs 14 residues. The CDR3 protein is CASSFLPKQGGYTF. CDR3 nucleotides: TGTGCCAGCAGCTTCCTTCCGAAGCAGGGTGGCTACACCTTC. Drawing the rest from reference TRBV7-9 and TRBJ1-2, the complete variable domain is DTGVSQNPRHKITKRGQNVTFRCDPISEHNRLYWYRQTLGQGPEFLTYFQNEAQLEKSRLLSDRFSAERPKGSFSTLEIQRTEQGDSAMYLCASSFLPKQGGYTFGSGTRLTVV.

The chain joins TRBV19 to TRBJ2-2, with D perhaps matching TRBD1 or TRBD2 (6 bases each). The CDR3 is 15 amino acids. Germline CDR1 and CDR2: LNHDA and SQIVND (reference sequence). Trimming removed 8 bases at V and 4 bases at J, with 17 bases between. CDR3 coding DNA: TGTGCCAGTCATTGGGGGGCCTCGCTCACCGGGGAGCTGTTTTTT. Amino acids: CASHWGASLTGELFF.

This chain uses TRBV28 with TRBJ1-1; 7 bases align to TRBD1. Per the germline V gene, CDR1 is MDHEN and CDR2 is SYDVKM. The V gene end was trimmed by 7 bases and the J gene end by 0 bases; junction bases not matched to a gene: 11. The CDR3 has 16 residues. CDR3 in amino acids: CASKGASLRMNTEAFF. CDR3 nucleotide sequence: TGTGCCAGCAAGGGGGCCAGCCTCCGAATGAACACTGAAGCTTTCTTT.

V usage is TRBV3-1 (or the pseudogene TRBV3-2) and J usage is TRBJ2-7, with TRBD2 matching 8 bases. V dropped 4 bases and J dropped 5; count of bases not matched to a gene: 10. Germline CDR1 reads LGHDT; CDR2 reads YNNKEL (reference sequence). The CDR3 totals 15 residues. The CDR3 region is CASSRLGLESDEQYF. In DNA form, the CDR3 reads TGTGCCAGCAGCCGACTGGGACTAGAATCCGACGAGCAGTACTTC.

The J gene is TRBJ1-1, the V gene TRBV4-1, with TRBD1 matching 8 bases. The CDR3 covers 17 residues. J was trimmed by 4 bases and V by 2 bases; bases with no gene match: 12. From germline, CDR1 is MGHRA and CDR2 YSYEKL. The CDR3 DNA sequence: TGCGCCAGCAGCCAAAGTCCAGGGGGCTTAATAGTCACTGAAGCTTTCTTT. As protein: CASSQSPGGLIVTEAFF.

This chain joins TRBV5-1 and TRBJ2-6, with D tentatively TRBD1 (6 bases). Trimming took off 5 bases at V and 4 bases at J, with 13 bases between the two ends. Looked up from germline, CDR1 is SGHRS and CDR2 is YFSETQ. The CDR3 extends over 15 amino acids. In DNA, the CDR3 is TGCGCCAGCAGTGCAGGGGCAGCGGGGGCCAACGTCCTGACTTTC. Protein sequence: CASSAGAAGANVLTF.

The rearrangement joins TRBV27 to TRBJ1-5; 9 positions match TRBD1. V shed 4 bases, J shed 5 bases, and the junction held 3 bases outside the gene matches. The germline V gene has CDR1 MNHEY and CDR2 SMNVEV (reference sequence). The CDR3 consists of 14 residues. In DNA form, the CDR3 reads TGTGCCAGCAGTTCCGGGACAGGGTATCAGCCCCAGCATTTT. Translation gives CASSSGTGYQPQHF.

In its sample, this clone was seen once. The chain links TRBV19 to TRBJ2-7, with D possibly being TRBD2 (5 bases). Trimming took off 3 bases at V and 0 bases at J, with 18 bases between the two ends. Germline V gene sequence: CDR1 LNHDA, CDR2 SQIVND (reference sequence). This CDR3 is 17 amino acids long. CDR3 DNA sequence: TGTGCCAGTAGTATTAGGTACGGGGAAACCTTCTCCTACGAGCAGTACTTC. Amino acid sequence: CASSIRYGETFSYEQYF.

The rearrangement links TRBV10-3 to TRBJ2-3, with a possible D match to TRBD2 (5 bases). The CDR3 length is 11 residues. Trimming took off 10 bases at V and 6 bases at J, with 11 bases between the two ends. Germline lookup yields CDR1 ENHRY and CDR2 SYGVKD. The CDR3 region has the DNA TGTGCCACACTTTCGGGGGATACGCAGTATTTT. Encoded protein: CATLSGDTQYF.

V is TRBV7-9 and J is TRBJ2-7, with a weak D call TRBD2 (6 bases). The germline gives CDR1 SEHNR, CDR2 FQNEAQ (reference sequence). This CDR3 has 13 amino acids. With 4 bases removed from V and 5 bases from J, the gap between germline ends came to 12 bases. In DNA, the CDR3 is TGTGCCAGCAGCTACCACGGGGGTGACGAGCAGTACTTC. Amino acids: CASSYHGGDEQYF.

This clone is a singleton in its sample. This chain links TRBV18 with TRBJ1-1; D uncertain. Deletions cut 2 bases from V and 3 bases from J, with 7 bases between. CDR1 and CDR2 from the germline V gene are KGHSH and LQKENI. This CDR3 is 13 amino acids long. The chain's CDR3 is CASSPLRDTEAFF. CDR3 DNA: TGTGCCAGCTCACCATTAAGGGACACTGAAGCTTTCTTT.

The CDR3: CASSRDRFYGYTF. For the CDR3, the DNA is TGTGCCAGCAGCCGAGACAGGTTCTATGGCTACACCTTC. This chain links TRBV7-2 with TRBJ1-2; TRBD1 might be the D (6 bases). Germline V gives CDR1 SGHTA, CDR2 FQGNSA. The CDR3 has 13 residues. Trimming cost V 5 bases and J 4 bases, with 11 bases left between them.

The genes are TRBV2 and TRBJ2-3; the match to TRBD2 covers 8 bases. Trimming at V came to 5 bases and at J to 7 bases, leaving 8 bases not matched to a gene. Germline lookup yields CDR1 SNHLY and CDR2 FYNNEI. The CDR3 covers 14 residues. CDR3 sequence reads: CASSIGTSFNTQYF. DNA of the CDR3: TGTGCCAGCAGTATTGGGACTAGTTTTAATACGCAGTATTTT.

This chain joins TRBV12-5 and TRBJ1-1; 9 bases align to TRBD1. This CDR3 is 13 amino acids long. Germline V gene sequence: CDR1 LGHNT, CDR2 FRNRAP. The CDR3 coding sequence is TGTGCCAAAGCGGACAGGGGGAACACTGAAGCTTTCTTT. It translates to CAKADRGNTEAFF.

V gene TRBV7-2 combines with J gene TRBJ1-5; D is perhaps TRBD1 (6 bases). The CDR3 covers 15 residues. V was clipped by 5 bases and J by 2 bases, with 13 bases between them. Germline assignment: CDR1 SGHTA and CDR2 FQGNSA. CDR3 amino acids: CASSEQGVGNQPQHF. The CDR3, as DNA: TGTGCCAGCAGCGAACAGGGAGTAGGCAATCAGCCCCAGCATTTT.

The CDR3 reads CASNTDRAEAFF. CDR3 nucleotide sequence: TGTGCCAGCAATACGGACAGAGCGGAAGCTTTCTTT. This chain joins TRBV12-3 or TRBV12-4 and TRBJ1-1; maybe TRBD1 (6 bases). V was clipped by 7 bases and J by 8 bases, with 14 bases between them. This CDR3 is 12 amino acids long.